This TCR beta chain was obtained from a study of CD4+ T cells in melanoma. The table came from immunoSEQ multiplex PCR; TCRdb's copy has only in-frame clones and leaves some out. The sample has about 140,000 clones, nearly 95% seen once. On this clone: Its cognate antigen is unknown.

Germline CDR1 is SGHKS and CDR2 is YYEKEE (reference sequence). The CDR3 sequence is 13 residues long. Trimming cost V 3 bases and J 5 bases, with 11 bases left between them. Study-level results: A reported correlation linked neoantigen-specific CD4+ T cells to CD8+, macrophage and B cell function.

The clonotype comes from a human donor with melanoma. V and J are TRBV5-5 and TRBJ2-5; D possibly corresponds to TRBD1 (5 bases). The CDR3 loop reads CASSSRVGETQYF. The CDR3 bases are TGTGCCAGCAGCTCCAGGGTAGGGGAGACCCAGTACTTC.